A selection of T cell receptor beta chains follows, all from one sample in a study of T cell repertoires in cytomegalovirus infection. TCRdb processed the reads anew with MiXCR; each CDR3 protein has one entry. Of roughly 230,000 distinct CDR3 sequences in the sample, roughly 23% were seen once. Sequenced: CD8+ T cells from PBMCs. These receptor sequences come from a human donor in good health (CMV status not recorded). Some clones in this sample may be carry-over from other donors' samples. The CDR3 runs from the conserved cysteine through the conserved F or W. A D gene is named only where the DNA matches it firmly. The size of a clone is reported for some rows only, either as once, few or many, or as a class for expanded clones.

CDR3 protein	CDR3 DNA	clone size	D gene	V gene	J gene
CASSPMVPPSGDEQFF	TGTGCCAGCAGTCCCATGGTCCCCCCTAGCGGCGATGAGCAGTTCTTC	few	TRBD2	TRBV6-2/TRBV6-3	TRBJ2-1
CASGLGGGHLNYGYTF	TGTGCTAGTGGTTTGGGGGGGGGACACCTGAACTATGGCTACACCTTC	few	.	TRBV12-5	TRBJ1-2
CASTTTAQLHGELFF	TGTGCCAGCACGACGACGGCCCAGCTGCACGGGGAGCTGTTTTTT	.	.	TRBV2	TRBJ2-2
CASSQVTGGGYEQYF	TGCGCCAGCAGCCAAGTCACAGGTGGAGGGTACGAGCAGTACTTC	few	.	TRBV4-1	TRBJ2-7
CASSLLGASDTQYF	TGTGCCAGCAGTTTATTGGGAGCATCAGATACGCAGTATTTT	many	.	TRBV12-3/TRBV12-4	TRBJ2-3
CSAHRLAETYEQYF	TGCAGTGCTCACCGACTAGCGGAGACCTACGAGCAGTACTTC	.	TRBD2	TRBV20-1	TRBJ2-7
CASDAGEGNGELFF	TGTGCCAGTGATGCGGGGGAGGGTAACGGGGAGCTGTTTTTT	few	TRBD2	TRBV25-1	TRBJ2-2
CASSPGLGNTIYF	TGTGCCAGCAGCCCGGGCCTCGGAAACACCATATATTTT	many	.	TRBV7-6	TRBJ1-3
CASAAGRETQYF	TGTGCCAGTGCGGCCGGGAGGGAGACCCAGTACTTC	.	TRBD2	TRBV6-6	TRBJ2-5
CASRTEGWNQPQHF	TGTGCCAGCAGGACAGAGGGCTGGAATCAGCCCCAGCATTTT	many	.	TRBV28	TRBJ1-5
CASSQEIWDSGYNEQFF	TGCGCCAGCAGCCAAGAAATCTGGGACAGCGGCTACAATGAGCAGTTCTTC	few	TRBD1	TRBV4-1	TRBJ2-1
CASSHPTGTSGELLRETQYF	TGTGCCAGCAGTCATCCAACCGGGACTAGCGGGGAACTACTCAGGGAGACCCAGTACTTC	.	TRBD2	TRBV7-8	TRBJ2-5
CASSLDRDGTEAFF	TGTGCCAGCAGCTTAGACCGGGACGGCACTGAAGCTTTCTTT	.	.	TRBV11-1	TRBJ1-1
CASSTDRGGEAFF	TGTGCCAGCAGTACAGACAGGGGGGGTGAAGCTTTCTTT	many	TRBD1	TRBV28	TRBJ1-1
CASSLLGVYSYEQYF	TGCGCCAGCAGCCTGCTGGGGGTCTACTCCTACGAGCAGTACTTC	.	.	TRBV4-1	TRBJ2-7
CATLVDGTQYF	TGTGCCACCCTTGTTGACGGGACCCAGTACTTC	.	.	TRBV2	TRBJ2-5
CASGIMGAEAFF	TGTGCCAGCGGGATAATGGGGGCTGAAGCTTTCTTT	.	.	TRBV7-9	TRBJ1-1
CASSIVGSSYEQYF	TGTGCCAGTAGTATAGTCGGCAGCTCCTACGAGCAGTACTTC	.	.	TRBV19	TRBJ2-7
CASSPAGTGSYNEQFF	TGTGCCAGCAGCCCGGCCGGGACAGGGTCCTACAATGAGCAGTTCTTC	many	TRBD1	TRBV7-8	TRBJ2-1
CASSAGADYNEQFF	TGTGCCAGCTCAGCGGGGGCTGACTACAATGAGCAGTTCTTC	few	TRBD2	TRBV6-5	TRBJ2-1
CASSSAGQGGYTF	TGTGCCAGCAGCTCAGCAGGTCAGGGTGGCTACACCTTC	few	.	TRBV7-9	TRBJ1-2
CASSSTTGGPRTQYF	TGTGCCAGCAGCTCTACTACCGGGGGGCCAAGAACGCAGTATTTT	many	.	TRBV7-8	TRBJ2-3
CASSLVPRHNQPQHF	TGTGCCAGCAGTTTGGTTCCCAGGCATAATCAGCCCCAGCATTTT	few	.	TRBV12-3/TRBV12-4	TRBJ1-5
CASSSAGTGGSNYGYTF	TGTGCCAGCAGCAGCGCCGGGACAGGGGGAAGTAACTATGGCTACACCTTC	many	TRBD1	TRBV7-2	TRBJ1-2
CASSYMGLAGTDTQYF	TGTGCCAGTAGCTACATGGGACTAGCGGGGACAGATACGCAGTATTTT	many	TRBD2	TRBV19	TRBJ2-3
CASSAGVPRYNEQFF	TGTGCCAGCAGTGCCGGGGTGCCTAGATACAATGAGCAGTTCTTC	few	.	TRBV6-1	TRBJ2-1
CASSAGLRSYEQYF	TGTGCCAGCAGTGCTGGACTGAGATCCTACGAGCAGTACTTC	many	.	TRBV6-2/TRBV6-3	TRBJ2-7
CASSLSAADTQYF	TGTGCCAGCAGCTTAAGTGCGGCAGATACGCAGTATTTT	many	.	TRBV7-9	TRBJ2-3
CASSLARTVGEQYF	TGTGCCAGCAGTTTGGCGCGGACAGTAGGCGAGCAGTACTTC	few	.	TRBV27	TRBJ2-7